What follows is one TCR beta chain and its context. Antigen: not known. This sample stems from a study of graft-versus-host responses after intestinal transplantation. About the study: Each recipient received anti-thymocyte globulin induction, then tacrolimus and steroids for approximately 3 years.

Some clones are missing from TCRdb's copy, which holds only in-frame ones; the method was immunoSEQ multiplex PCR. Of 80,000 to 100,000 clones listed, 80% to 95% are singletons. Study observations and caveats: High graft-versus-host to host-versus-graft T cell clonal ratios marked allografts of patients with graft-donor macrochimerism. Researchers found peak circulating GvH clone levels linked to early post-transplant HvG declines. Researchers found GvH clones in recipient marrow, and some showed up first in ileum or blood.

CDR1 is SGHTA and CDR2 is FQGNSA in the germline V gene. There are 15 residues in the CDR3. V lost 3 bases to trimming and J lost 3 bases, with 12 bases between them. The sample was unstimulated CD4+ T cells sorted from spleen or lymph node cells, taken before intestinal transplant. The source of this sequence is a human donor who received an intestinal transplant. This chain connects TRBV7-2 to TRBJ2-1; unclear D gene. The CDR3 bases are TGTGCCAGCAGCTTGACTCAACGGGTCTACAATGAGCAGTTCTTC. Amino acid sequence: CASSLTQRVYNEQFF.